The rows below give T cell receptor beta chains drawn from one sample of a study of metastatic and nonmetastatic thyroid tumors. Using MiXCR, TCRdb re-called clones from the PCR reads. In the table there are 30,000 to 40,000 clones, 35% of which are singletons. The sequenced sample was tumor tissue. The receptors stem from a female donor with papillary thyroid cancer or a benign thyroid nodule (not recorded which). Some clones in this sample may be carry-over from other donors' samples. Each CDR3 is given with its conserved first and last residue. D genes are given only for firm matches. Size values are once, few and many counts, or a class for expanded clones, and some rows have none.

abundance: NA; v_gene: TRBV30; d_gene: NA; j_gene: TRBJ1-2; CDR3nt: TGTGCCTGGAGCGAGGGCAGGGGATCGGCTGGCTACACCTTC; CDR3aa: CAWSEGRGSAGYTF
abundance: NA; v_gene: TRBV5-1; d_gene: NA; j_gene: TRBJ2-7; CDR3nt: TGCGCCAGCAGCTTGGAGCAAGGGGTCCGGAGCGACGAGCAGTACTTC; CDR3aa: CASSLEQGVRSDEQYF
abundance: NA; v_gene: TRBV11-2; d_gene: NA; j_gene: TRBJ2-7; CDR3nt: TGTGCCAGCAGCCCCCTAGCGCGCTCCTACGAGCAGTACTTC; CDR3aa: CASSPLARSYEQYF
abundance: large; v_gene: TRBV28; d_gene: TRBD1; j_gene: TRBJ1-1; CDR3nt: TGTGCCAGCAGTTTTGGTTCAGGGGGGAACACTGAAGCTTTCTTT; CDR3aa: CASSFGSGGNTEAFF
abundance: NA; v_gene: TRBV6-1; d_gene: NA; j_gene: TRBJ2-7; CDR3nt: TGTGCCATAAAAGGGGATTTGGCGTCGCAGTACTTC; CDR3aa: CAIKGDLASQYF
abundance: NA; v_gene: TRBV28; d_gene: NA; j_gene: TRBJ1-2; CDR3nt: TGTGCCAGCAGTTTGGGTCCTGACAGGATCTATGGCTACACCTTC; CDR3aa: CASSLGPDRIYGYTF
abundance: NA; v_gene: TRBV20-1; d_gene: NA; j_gene: TRBJ2-2; CDR3nt: TGCAGTGCTAGCCGGGGCGGGGAGCTGTTCTTT; CDR3aa: CSASRGGELFF
abundance: NA; v_gene: TRBV12-5; d_gene: TRBD1; j_gene: TRBJ1-4; CDR3nt: TGTGCTAGTGCTATAGACGGACAGGGTTTAGATGAAAAACTGTTTTTT; CDR3aa: CASAIDGQGLDEKLFF
abundance: NA; v_gene: TRBV12-3/TRBV12-4; d_gene: NA; j_gene: TRBJ2-7; CDR3nt: TGTGCCAGCAGTTTAAACAGCAGGTACCAGTACTTC; CDR3aa: CASSLNSRYQYF
abundance: NA; v_gene: TRBV9; d_gene: NA; j_gene: TRBJ2-1; CDR3nt: TGTGCCAGCAGCGTAGCCTCGGGACCGTACAATGAGCAGTTCTTC; CDR3aa: CASSVASGPYNEQFF
abundance: NA; v_gene: TRBV11-1; d_gene: TRBD2; j_gene: TRBJ2-3; CDR3nt: TGTGCCAGCAGAGGACTAGCGGGGGGAGTCGGAGATACGCAGTATTTT; CDR3aa: CASRGLAGGVGDTQYF
abundance: NA; v_gene: TRBV24-1; d_gene: NA; j_gene: TRBJ1-2; CDR3nt: TGTGCCACGGCCAGCCACTATGGCTACACCTTC; CDR3aa: CATASHYGYTF
abundance: once; v_gene: TRBV4-3; d_gene: TRBD1; j_gene: TRBJ2-1; CDR3nt: TGCGCCAGCAGCCCAGGACAGGGGCCCTCTGATGAGCAGTTCTTC; CDR3aa: CASSPGQGPSDEQFF
abundance: NA; v_gene: TRBV19; d_gene: NA; j_gene: TRBJ2-2; CDR3nt: TGTGCCAGTATGGGACAGAACACCGGGGAGCTGTTTTTT; CDR3aa: CASMGQNTGELFF
abundance: few; v_gene: TRBV6-1; d_gene: NA; j_gene: TRBJ1-2; CDR3nt: TGTGCCAGCAGTCAAGGAGGGGGGTATGGCTACACCTTC; CDR3aa: CASSQGGGYGYTF
abundance: NA; v_gene: TRBV19; d_gene: TRBD1; j_gene: TRBJ2-2; CDR3nt: TGTGCCAGTAGTATCACAGGGGGTGGCAGGGAGCTGTTTTTT; CDR3aa: CASSITGGGRELFF
abundance: NA; v_gene: TRBV6-2/TRBV6-3; d_gene: TRBD2; j_gene: TRBJ2-1; CDR3nt: TGTGCCAGCGCCTTGTCCCCTCTAGCGGGAGGGCGGTTTTACAATGAGCAGTTCTTC; CDR3aa: CASALSPLAGGRFYNEQFF
abundance: NA; v_gene: TRBV9; d_gene: TRBD2; j_gene: TRBJ2-2; CDR3nt: TGTGCCAGCAGCCCCTCGGTAGCGGGTTACACCGGGGAGCTGTTTTTT; CDR3aa: CASSPSVAGYTGELFF
abundance: NA; v_gene: TRBV6-1; d_gene: NA; j_gene: TRBJ2-5; CDR3nt: TGTGCCAGCAGTGAACCCGAAGCGCGGAGTGACCAAGAGACCCAGTACTTC; CDR3aa: CASSEPEARSDQETQYF
abundance: few; v_gene: TRBV15; d_gene: NA; j_gene: TRBJ2-3; CDR3nt: TGTGCCACCAGCAGAGATCTGGTCTCCAACCATGGAGATACGCAGTATTTT; CDR3aa: CATSRDLVSNHGDTQYF
abundance: few; v_gene: TRBV6-2/TRBV6-3; d_gene: NA; j_gene: TRBJ2-2; CDR3nt: TGTGCCAGCATTAGTTTAACCGGGGAGCTGTTTTTT; CDR3aa: CASISLTGELFF
abundance: NA; v_gene: TRBV5-1; d_gene: TRBD2; j_gene: TRBJ2-2; CDR3nt: TGCGCCAGCAGCTTGGGTGCTAGCGGGAACACCGGGGAGCTGTTTTTT; CDR3aa: CASSLGASGNTGELFF
abundance: NA; v_gene: TRBV7-9; d_gene: TRBD1; j_gene: TRBJ1-4; CDR3nt: TGTGCCAGCAGCCCTACACGGACAGGGGGGAATGAAAAACTGTTTTTT; CDR3aa: CASSPTRTGGNEKLFF
abundance: many; v_gene: TRBV5-6; d_gene: NA; j_gene: TRBJ2-7; CDR3nt: TGTGCCAGCAGCCCGGGGCCATTCGGCTACGAGCAGTACTTC; CDR3aa: CASSPGPFGYEQYF
abundance: NA; v_gene: TRBV7-9; d_gene: NA; j_gene: TRBJ1-1; CDR3nt: TGTGCCAGCAGCCCGGGTAGGGCTGAAGCTTTCTTT; CDR3aa: CASSPGRAEAFF
abundance: NA; v_gene: TRBV5-5; d_gene: TRBD1; j_gene: TRBJ1-6; CDR3nt: TGTGCCAGCAGCTGGCAAGGGGGCTCACCCCTCCACTTT; CDR3aa: CASSWQGGSPLHF
abundance: once; v_gene: TRBV11-2; d_gene: NA; j_gene: TRBJ1-1; CDR3nt: TGTGCCAGCAGGACCGTCGCGGGGGTAAACACTGAAGCTTTCTTT; CDR3aa: CASRTVAGVNTEAFF
abundance: few; v_gene: TRBV7-8; d_gene: NA; j_gene: TRBJ2-7; CDR3nt: TGTGCCAGCAGTCCCGCAACCTACGAGCAGTACTTC; CDR3aa: CASSPATYEQYF
abundance: NA; v_gene: TRBV5-1; d_gene: NA; j_gene: TRBJ2-2; CDR3nt: TGCGCCAGCAGACTACCGGGACGAGGAACCGGGGAGCTGTTTTTT; CDR3aa: CASRLPGRGTGELFF
abundance: NA; v_gene: TRBV11-2; d_gene: TRBD2; j_gene: TRBJ2-7; CDR3nt: TGTGCCAGCAGCGTCCCCCTCAGGACTAGCGGGAGTTTGGAGCAGTACTTC; CDR3aa: CASSVPLRTSGSLEQYF
abundance: few; v_gene: TRBV10-1; d_gene: NA; j_gene: TRBJ1-5; CDR3nt: TGCGCCAGCAGTGAGATGGGGGGGGGCTTTAGCAATCAGCCCCAGCATTTT; CDR3aa: CASSEMGGGFSNQPQHF
abundance: medium-sized; v_gene: TRBV7-8; d_gene: NA; j_gene: TRBJ1-1; CDR3nt: TGTGCCAGCAGTCTTGCCAGGAACACTGAAGCTTTCTTT; CDR3aa: CASSLARNTEAFF
abundance: few; v_gene: TRBV28; d_gene: TRBD1; j_gene: TRBJ1-5; CDR3nt: TGTGCCAGCAGTGCCCCCGGGACAGAGGACCTTTATAGCAATCAGCCCCAGCATTTT; CDR3aa: CASSAPGTEDLYSNQPQHF
abundance: NA; v_gene: TRBV11-1; d_gene: TRBD2; j_gene: TRBJ2-1; CDR3nt: TGTGCCAGCAGCCCAAGGACTAGCGGGAGCTCCTACAATGAGCAGTTCTTC; CDR3aa: CASSPRTSGSSYNEQFF
abundance: NA; v_gene: TRBV11-2; d_gene: NA; j_gene: TRBJ2-3; CDR3nt: TGTGCCAGCAGCTTACGGGCAGGGAAATACACAGATACGCAGTATTTT; CDR3aa: CASSLRAGKYTDTQYF
abundance: NA; v_gene: TRBV11-2; d_gene: NA; j_gene: TRBJ2-5; CDR3nt: TGTGCCAGCAGCTCGCAAGAGACCCAGTACTTC; CDR3aa: CASSSQETQYF
abundance: NA; v_gene: TRBV7-9; d_gene: NA; j_gene: TRBJ2-5; CDR3nt: TGTGCCAGCAGCTTCAGATTCCGTAGCGTTAGGGCAGAGACCCAGTACTTC; CDR3aa: CASSFRFRSVRAETQYF
abundance: NA; v_gene: TRBV5-1; d_gene: TRBD2; j_gene: TRBJ2-7; CDR3nt: TGCGCCAGCAGCCCCGGGACTACCGAGGGCGAGCAGTACTTC; CDR3aa: CASSPGTTEGEQYF
abundance: NA; v_gene: TRBV30; d_gene: NA; j_gene: TRBJ2-6; CDR3nt: TGTGCCTGGAGTGAGATCAGGGGCTCTGGGGCCAACGTCCTGACTTTC; CDR3aa: CAWSEIRGSGANVLTF
abundance: few; v_gene: TRBV27; d_gene: NA; j_gene: TRBJ2-3; CDR3nt: TGTGCCAGCAGTTTATGGGGGTTAGATACGCAGTATTTT; CDR3aa: CASSLWGLDTQYF
abundance: few; v_gene: TRBV10-2; d_gene: NA; j_gene: TRBJ1-3; CDR3nt: TGCGCCAGCAGTGAGTCGGGCTCTGGAAACACCATATATTTT; CDR3aa: CASSESGSGNTIYF
abundance: few; v_gene: TRBV6-2/TRBV6-3; d_gene: TRBD2; j_gene: TRBJ2-7; CDR3nt: TGTGCCAGCAGTTACGTAGCGGGAGGCCTTCACTCTGAGGACGAGCAGTACTTC; CDR3aa: CASSYVAGGLHSEDEQYF
abundance: NA; v_gene: TRBV4-1; d_gene: TRBD1; j_gene: TRBJ2-3; CDR3nt: TGCGCCAGCAGGCCGACAGGGGCAAGCACAGATACGCAGTATTTT; CDR3aa: CASRPTGASTDTQYF
abundance: NA; v_gene: TRBV6-2/TRBV6-3; d_gene: NA; j_gene: TRBJ1-1; CDR3nt: TGTGCCAGCAGTTACTCCGAACTCCTAATGGGTGAAGCTTTCTTT; CDR3aa: CASSYSELLMGEAFF
abundance: NA; v_gene: TRBV4-1; d_gene: NA; j_gene: TRBJ1-5; CDR3nt: TGCGCCAGCAGCCTCCGGTCTGGCAATCAGCCCCAGCATTTT; CDR3aa: CASSLRSGNQPQHF
abundance: NA; v_gene: TRBV7-6; d_gene: NA; j_gene: TRBJ2-2; CDR3nt: TGTGCCAGCAGCTTAGGGCGGGGGCTAACCGGGGAGCTGTTTTTT; CDR3aa: CASSLGRGLTGELFF
abundance: NA; v_gene: TRBV9; d_gene: NA; j_gene: TRBJ1-6; CDR3nt: TGTGCCAGCAGCATGACAGAAAACTATAATTCACCCCTCCACTTT; CDR3aa: CASSMTENYNSPLHF
abundance: many; v_gene: TRBV13; d_gene: TRBD1; j_gene: TRBJ2-1; CDR3nt: TGTGCCAGCAGCTTACGGACAGGGATGAGAGATGAGCAGTTCTTC; CDR3aa: CASSLRTGMRDEQFF
abundance: NA; v_gene: TRBV10-2; d_gene: TRBD1; j_gene: TRBJ1-1; CDR3nt: TGCGCCAGCACCGGGACAGGGAACACTGAAGCTTTCTTT; CDR3aa: CASTGTGNTEAFF
abundance: few; v_gene: TRBV28; d_gene: TRBD1; j_gene: TRBJ2-7; CDR3nt: TGTGCCAGCAGGGACCCGGGACAGGGCTACGAGCAGTACTTC; CDR3aa: CASRDPGQGYEQYF
abundance: few; v_gene: TRBV28; d_gene: TRBD1; j_gene: TRBJ1-2; CDR3nt: TGTGCCAGCAGTTCGGACAGGGGCTTACGGGGCTACACCTTC; CDR3aa: CASSSDRGLRGYTF
abundance: few; v_gene: TRBV6-1; d_gene: TRBD1; j_gene: TRBJ2-3; CDR3nt: TGTGCCAGCAGTGAAGGGGACAGGGTTAAAACAGATACGCAGTATTTT; CDR3aa: CASSEGDRVKTDTQYF
abundance: once; v_gene: TRBV11-2; d_gene: TRBD1; j_gene: TRBJ1-2; CDR3nt: TGTGCCAGCAGCCGTATGTCGGGACAGGGAACCTATGGCTACACCTTC; CDR3aa: CASSRMSGQGTYGYTF
abundance: NA; v_gene: TRBV11-2; d_gene: NA; j_gene: TRBJ1-1; CDR3nt: TGTGCCAGCAGCAATCCATGGAACACTGAAGCTTTCTTT; CDR3aa: CASSNPWNTEAFF